This paragraph covers one T cell receptor delta chain sequence. The antigen it binds to is not known. This may arise from a read error, as a much more abundant clone is one base away. The germline V gene sets CDR1 to TSWWSYY and CDR2 to QGS. From cysteine to phenylalanine, the CDR3 is 27 amino acids long. The CDR3 DNA has 81 bases and is translated from base 1. Trimming takes 0 bases off V and 1 base off J; junction bases not matched to a gene: 29. These data originate in a study of gammadelta T cells in human blood (TCRdb year 2020). The method behind the library was RT-PCR. The data were produced on an Illumina MiSeq. TCRdb reran clone calling on the public reads with CATT; rows sharing one DNA sequence were then combined. In this sample the table shows approximately 1,200 delta-chain clones, 1.7% of which occur a single time. Of the sample, roughly 15% falls within the top ten clones. Study-wide conclusions, independent of this receptor: According to the study, polyclonal expansion of innate gamma-delta T cells immediately after birth appeared to be driven by microbial exposure.

Sequenced material: non-Vgamma9Vdelta2 gamma-delta T cells from adult blood. Here the chain combines TRDV1 and TRDJ2; TRDD3 lines up with 13 middle nucleotides. The receptor was isolated from a human donor. The nucleotide sequence reads as follows: TGTGCTCTTGGGGAACTAGGGCCCCTACTTATGGGTGCTGTACTGGGGGATACGGTTTTTTTGACAGCACAACTCTTCTTT. This yields the protein CALGELGPLLMGAVLGDTVFLTAQLFF.